This T cell receptor (beta chain) comes out of a study of blood T cells in healthy people across ages. Notes on the study in general: A roughly linear age-dependent decrease characterized TCR beta diversity per million T cells. Long-lived donors carried more naive CD4+ cells and greater diversity than aged donors.

For the second PCR, which ran for about 6 to 12 cycles, a sample-barcoded 5' primer and a J-beta primer mix were used. At least 3 million CDR3-containing paired-end reads were obtained per sample. TCRdb fed the 5' RACE reads into MiXCR, producing one record per CDR3 protein. The sample holds about 940,000 distinct CDR3 sequences, 45% to 50% seen once. This CDR3 contains 16 residues. Germline V lookup: CDR1 LGHNA, CDR2 YSLEER. J lost 2 bases, V lost 0 bases, and 5 bases had no gene match. This clonotype was observed a few times. Its specificity is not known. Sequences were obtained from blood. The J gene is TRBJ2-5, the V gene TRBV4-3; 8 bases are a match to TRBD2. The source is a man aged 30 to 39 in good health. CDR3 nucleotides: TGCGCCAGCAGCCAAGAGTGGCTAGCGGGTCAAGAGACCCAGTACTTC. Its translation is CASSQEWLAGQETQYF.